Each of the 25 T cell receptor beta chains below was sequenced from the same sample in a study of siplizumab effects on memory and regulatory T cells. The table came from immunoSEQ multiplex PCR; TCRdb's copy has only in-frame clones and leaves some out. The sample contains tens of thousands of clones, about 90% of which appear only once. Sequenced input: Tregs sorted from blood. Receptors originate from a human donor in good health.

This clone was recorded once. This chain links TRBV5-5 with TRBJ1-1; TRBD1 might be the D (5 bases). This CDR3 region has 16 residues. Trimming removed 3 bases at V and 5 bases at J, with 20 bases between. Per the germline V gene, CDR1 is SGHKS and CDR2 is YYEKEE (reference sequence). CDR3 bases: TGTGCCAGCAGCTCCTTACAGAGTTCGAAGGGGACTGAAGCTTTCTTT. It codes for CASSSLQSSKGTEAFF.

The chain couples TRBV7-9 to TRBJ1-4; D is ambiguous. The CDR3 spans 14 residues. V was shortened by 5 bases and J by 8 bases, with 15 bases between the two germline ends. The V gene's germline CDR1 is SEHNR and CDR2 FQNEAQ (reference sequence). DNA for the CDR3: TGTGCCAGCAGCCTCCCGACGATGGGGGAAAAACTGTTTTTT. Translation: CASSLPTMGEKLFF.

This chain uses TRBV7-2 with TRBJ2-1; D unresolved. This CDR3 spans 11 amino acids. V gave up 1 base and J gave up 15 bases, with 10 bases separating them. Germline V CDR1 and CDR2: SGHTA, FQGNSA. The CDR3 nucleotides are TGTGCCAGCAGCTTAGGCTGGAGTGCGTTCTTC. It translates to CASSLGWSAFF.

This clone was observed once. The chain has TRBV20-1 and TRBJ2-5; D perhaps matches TRBD2 (6 bases). The CDR3 totals 11 residues. The V gene's germline CDR1 is DFQATT and CDR2 SNEGSKA (reference sequence). V was pared by 5 bases and J by 2 bases, with 6 bases between. CDR3 nucleotide sequence: TGCAGTGCTCGGGAGCAAGAGACCCAGTACTTC. The encoded protein is CSAREQETQYF.

The gene calls are TRBV5-1 and TRBJ2-5; 10 nucleotides agree with TRBD2. The CDR3 is 13 residues long. The V gene's germline CDR1 is SGHRS and CDR2 YFSETQ. The junction had 5 bases not matched to a gene; V was cut back by 3 bases and J by 9 bases. The CDR3 DNA sequence: TGCGCCAGCAGCTCGCTACTAGCGGGGTCCCAGTACTTC. It yields the protein CASSSLLAGSQYF.

This clone was seen a single time. The chain recombines TRBV6-1 with TRBJ2-7; D gene ambiguous. CDR3 size: 13 residues. Per germline, CDR1 MNHNS and CDR2 SASEGT. Trimming shortened V by 4 bases and J by 3 bases, and 10 bases separated the two germline ends. The CDR3 sequence is CASSGINNYEQYF. The CDR3 nucleotides read TGTGCCAGCAGTGGGATCAATAACTACGAGCAGTACTTC.

The chain recombines TRBV10-3 with TRBJ2-3; TRBD2 matches at 8 bases. Germline V lookup: CDR1 ENHRY, CDR2 SYGVKD. V was clipped by 6 bases and J by 1 base; unmatched bases: 15. CDR3 length: 18 amino acids. In DNA form, the CDR3 reads TGTGCCATCAGCACAACCCGCGGGAGGTCAGGGGGCACAGATACGCAGTATTTT. Translating it yields CAISTTRGRSGGTDTQYF.

This clone was found once. The chain uses TRBV18 and TRBJ1-2, with D possibly being TRBD1 (6 bases). Germline V lookup: CDR1 KGHSH, CDR2 LQKENI. The V end was cut by 3 bases, the J end by 8 bases, with 13 bases between. This CDR3 is built from 13 residues. CDR3: CASSPQGIEGYTF. The CDR3 DNA reads TGTGCCAGCTCACCTCAGGGGATTGAGGGCTACACCTTC.

This clone appeared once. The genes are TRBV7-8 and TRBJ2-1; no reliable D call. This CDR3 spans 15 amino acids. V lost 2 bases and J 1 base, leaving 9 bases between the germline ends. Germline CDR1 reads SGHVS; CDR2 reads FQNEAQ. The CDR3 sequence is CASSLSPASYNEQFF. The DNA for the CDR3 is TGTGCCAGCAGCTTATCGCCAGCGTCCTACAATGAGCAGTTCTTC. The variable domain in full, with the rest retrieved from reference TRBV7-8 and TRBJ2-1, is GAGVSQSPRYKVAKRGQDVALRCDPISGHVSLFWYQQALGQGPEFLTYFQNEAQLDKSGLPSDRFFAERPEGSVSTLKIQRTQQEDSAVYLCASSLSPASYNEQFFGPGTRLTVL.

In DNA, the CDR3 is TGCGCCAGCAGCTTGGACGTCCAGGGTACTGGGGCCAACGTCCTGACTTTC. This gives the protein CASSLDVQGTGANVLTF. V is TRBV5-1 and J is TRBJ2-6, with D possibly TRBD1 on 5 matching bases. The ends were cut back, 0 bases at V and 2 bases at J, with 12 bases in the middle. The CDR3 is made up of 17 amino acids. Germline V CDR1 and CDR2: SGHRS, YFSETQ.

The V gene is TRBV5-6, the J gene TRBJ1-5; D remains unclear. This CDR3 has 18 residues. Germline CDR1 is SGHDT and CDR2 is YYEEEE. V lost 1 base to trimming and J lost 6 bases, with 23 bases between them. CDR3 loop: CASSLSRGGFGSGQPQHF. Here the CDR3 DNA reads TGTGCCAGCAGCTTGTCCCGGGGAGGGTTTGGAAGTGGTCAGCCCCAGCATTTT.

The V call is TRBV10-3, the J call TRBJ2-5, with 9 bases fitting TRBD2. The germline V gene encodes CDR1 ENHRY and CDR2 SYGVKD. The CDR3 covers 14 residues. V gave up 6 bases and J gave up 4 bases; unmatched junction bases: 6. Here the CDR3 reads CAIREGSGRETQYF. The CDR3 region has the DNA TGTGCCATCAGGGAAGGTAGCGGGAGAGAGACCCAGTACTTC.

V usage is TRBV6-6 and J usage is TRBJ2-7, with D tentatively TRBD1 or TRBD2 (6 bases each). The CDR3 has 15 residues. Trimming removed 1 base at V and 3 bases at J, with 13 bases between. Per germline, CDR1 MNHNY and CDR2 SVGAGI (reference sequence). CDR3 in amino acids: CASSYFQGRGYEQYF. In nucleotides, the CDR3 is TGTGCCAGCAGTTACTTTCAGGGGCGGGGCTACGAGCAGTACTTC.

The chain employs TRBV7-2 and TRBJ2-3, with 7 bases fitting TRBD2. The CDR3 extends over 18 amino acids. V shed 0 bases, J shed 4 bases, and the junction held 13 bases outside the gene matches. Per the germline V gene, CDR1 is SGHTA and CDR2 is FQGNSA. The CDR3 DNA sequence: TGTGCCAGCAGCTTAGCGCAACGCGGGAGTAGGTCAGCAGATACGCAGTATTTT. Its translation is CASSLAQRGSRSADTQYF.

The V and J genes are TRBV5-1 and TRBJ2-5, with a tentative D call TRBD2 (5 bases). The germline CDR1 and CDR2 sequences are SGHRS and YFSETQ. V gave up 0 bases and J gave up 4 bases, with 10 bases separating them. The length of the CDR3 is 14 residues. The CDR3 nucleotides are TGCGCCAGCAGCTTGGAAAGAGGGCCAGAGACCCAGTACTTC. This codes for CASSLERGPETQYF.

The CDR3 nucleotides read TGTGCCACCGGCAGACAGCTCACCTCCTACGAGCAGTACTTC. Protein: CATGRQLTSYEQYF. The rearrangement joins TRBV6-1 to TRBJ2-7, with D possibly being TRBD1 (5 bases). Trimming shortened V by 10 bases and J by 0 bases, and 16 bases separated the two germline ends. The CDR3 consists of 14 residues. Germline CDR1 and CDR2: MNHNS and SASEGT.

CDR3 in amino acids: CASSYGPGGSNQPQHF. CDR3 in DNA: TGTGCCAGCAGTTACGGGCCAGGGGGGAGCAATCAGCCCCAGCATTTT. The V gene is TRBV6-5, the J gene TRBJ1-5; 7 bases map to TRBD1. The CDR3 runs to 16 residues. The germline gives CDR1 MNHEY, CDR2 SVGAGI. V shed 2 bases, J shed 1 base, and the junction held 5 bases outside the gene matches.

The V call is TRBV9, the J call TRBJ1-2; no clear D. The CDR3 is 15 amino acids. The germline V gene encodes CDR1 SGDLS and CDR2 YYNGEE. Trimming took off 3 bases at V and 4 bases at J, with 16 bases between the two ends. CDR3 nucleotide sequence: TGTGCCAGCAGCGCCCCCCCGGGCGGCATCTATGGCTACACCTTC. Its protein product is CASSAPPGGIYGYTF.

This sequence joins TRBV5-1 and TRBJ2-5, with D possibly being TRBD2 (6 bases). V shed 2 bases and J shed 1 base, with 15 bases lying between them. Germline V CDR1 and CDR2: SGHRS, YFSETQ. The CDR3 is 16 amino acids. The CDR3 reads CASSLRPGGIQETQYF. The CDR3 coding sequence is TGCGCCAGCAGCTTAAGACCTGGAGGGATCCAAGAGACCCAGTACTTC.

This clone was observed once. V usage is TRBV29-1 and J usage is TRBJ2-1, with TRBD2 as a possible D gene (6 bases). The length of the CDR3 is 12 residues. Trimming took 3 bases from V and 4 from J, leaving 7 bases between them. Germline V gene lookup returns CDR1 SQVTM and CDR2 ANQGSEA. CDR3 protein: CSVEEGYNEQFF. The CDR3 coding sequence is TGCAGCGTTGAGGAGGGATACAATGAGCAGTTCTTC.

The V call is TRBV15, the J call TRBJ1-6; possible D gene TRBD1, 6 bases. The CDR3 runs 19 residues. CDR1 and CDR2 (germline): LNHNV, YYDKDF (reference sequence). V was trimmed by 3 bases and J by 0 bases, leaving 18 bases between them. The chain's CDR3 is CATSRQPTGKSSYNSPLHF. The CDR3 DNA reads TGTGCCACCAGCAGGCAACCGACAGGCAAGAGCTCCTATAATTCACCCCTCCACTTT.

The chain is built from TRBV10-3 and TRBJ2-7; D may be TRBD2 (5 bases). The CDR3 has 12 amino acids. Trimming shortened V by 6 bases and J by 2 bases, and 8 bases separated the two germline ends. Germline V gene sequence: CDR1 ENHRY, CDR2 SYGVKD. CDR3 residues: CAISPEAYEQYF. CDR3 DNA sequence: TGTGCCATCAGCCCGGAGGCCTACGAGCAGTACTTC.

This clone was found once. The rearrangement joins TRBV4-2 to TRBJ2-7; the match to TRBD1 covers 8 bases. V shed 1 base, J shed 4 bases, and the junction held 6 bases outside the gene matches. The length of the CDR3 is 15 residues. Germline V gene data show CDR1 as LGHNA and CDR2 as YNFKEQ. The chain's CDR3 is CASSQVSGGAYEQYF. The DNA of the CDR3 is TGTGCCAGCAGCCAAGTTTCAGGGGGCGCATACGAGCAGTACTTC.

The chain joins TRBV9 to TRBJ1-2; D is uncertain. CDR1 and CDR2 (germline): SGDLS, YYNGEE. CDR3 size: 14 residues. V was cut by 5 bases and J by 1 base, with 12 bases left in between. The CDR3 nucleotides are TGTGCCAGCAGTCTAGCAACTTTTAACTATGGCTACACCTTC. Protein: CASSLATFNYGYTF.

This chain links TRBV4-1 with TRBJ1-5; a weak D match, TRBD1 (5 bases). Trimming pared 1 base from V and 6 bases from J, leaving 10 bases between. Germline V gives CDR1 MGHRA, CDR2 YSYEKL. There are 14 residues in the CDR3. The CDR3 spells CASSQAGKIQPQHF. The CDR3, as DNA: TGCGCCAGCAGCCAAGCAGGGAAGATTCAGCCCCAGCATTTT.